One and the same sample provided the 30 T cell receptor beta chains below, sequenced in a study of T cells in Graves' hyperthyroidism and ophthalmopathy. RNA transcripts gave rise to amplified TCR beta CDR3 regions. During a first-round RT-PCR of the TCR CDR3, the HTBI primer set was used. TCRdb fed the multiplex PCR reads into MiXCR, producing one record per CDR3 protein. The data hold about 500,000 distinct CDR3 sequences, with 15% to 20% observed a single time. Source material: blood. The receptors derive from a woman aged 25 to 39 with Graves' ophthalmopathy.

This clonotype has ten or more counts. J is TRBJ1-3 and V is TRBV27; D is undetermined. V was cut by 2 bases and J by 1 base, with 12 bases left in between. Germline lookup yields CDR1 MNHEY and CDR2 SMNVEV (reference sequence). CDR3 length: 16 residues. CDR3 sequence reads: CASSLPRSSSGNTIYF. The CDR3 nucleotides are TGTGCCAGCAGTTTACCCAGGTCGAGTTCTGGAAACACCATATATTTT.

This clonotype showed up just a few times. The chain carries TRBV7-6 and TRBJ2-7; no firm D call. The CDR3 has 14 residues. In germline, CDR1 is SGHVS, CDR2 FNYEAQ. Trimming took off 0 bases at V and 7 bases at J, with 13 bases between the two ends. The CDR3 reads CASSLADAFGEQYF. CDR3 nucleotide sequence: TGTGCCAGCAGCTTAGCGGACGCCTTCGGAGAGCAGTACTTC.

There are many counts of this clonotype. The rearrangement uses TRBV5-1 and TRBJ2-3, with 10 bases lining up with TRBD2. With 2 bases clipped from V and 5 bases from J, the junction kept 5 bases outside the gene matches. The CDR3 has 15 residues. Germline-derived CDR1 and CDR2 are SGHRS and YFSETQ. The CDR3 loop reads CASSFLAGVRDTQYF. CDR3 DNA: TGCGCCAGCAGCTTCCTAGCGGGAGTAAGAGATACGCAGTATTTT.

The J gene is TRBJ2-1, the V gene TRBV9, with 8 bases matching TRBD1. V was pared by 4 bases and J by 0 bases, with 12 bases of the junction left unmatched. This CDR3 comprises 18 residues. The V gene's germline CDR1 is SGDLS and CDR2 YYNGEE. The DNA for the CDR3 is TGTGCCAGCAGCACAGGGGGTTTGAGCGAGAGCTCCTACAATGAGCAGTTCTTC. Its translation: CASSTGGLSESSYNEQFF.

This clonotype showed up many times. The genes are TRBV12-3 or TRBV12-4 and TRBJ2-3, with TRBD2 matching over 10 bases. The CDR3 is 15 residues long. V gave up 4 bases and J gave up 3 bases; unmatched junction bases: 4. The CDR3 sequence is CASSSSGSRTDTQYF. CDR3 sequence (DNA): TGTGCCAGCAGTTCTAGCGGGAGTAGAACAGATACGCAGTATTTT.

The table lists this clonotype with many counts. CDR3 sequence: CASSSRTTNTGELFF. In nucleotides, the CDR3 is TGTGCCAGCAGCTCCCGGACTACGAACACCGGGGAGCTGTTTTTT. This chain links TRBV7-6 with TRBJ2-2; a possible D gene is TRBD2 (6 bases). CDR1 and CDR2 (germline): SGHVS, FNYEAQ. The CDR3 runs to 15 residues. Trimming shortened V by 4 bases and J by 0 bases, and 9 bases separated the two germline ends.

This chain links TRBV28 with TRBJ2-7; possibly TRBD1 or TRBD2 for D (5 bases each). The germline V and J ends were trimmed by 5 bases and 7 bases, with 18 bases remaining between them. The CDR3 sequence is 14 residues long. The germline V gene has CDR1 MDHEN and CDR2 SYDVKM. CDR3 in amino acids: CASSISTGPFEQYF. The CDR3 nucleotides are TGTGCCAGCAGTATTTCGACGGGACCCTTTGAGCAGTACTTC.

The V gene is TRBV19, the J gene TRBJ2-1; the match to TRBD1 covers 10 bases. This CDR3 contains 16 residues. Germline V gene sequence: CDR1 LNHDA, CDR2 SQIVND (reference sequence). Unmatched junction bases numbered 6, after V lost 2 bases and J lost 5 bases. Here the CDR3 reads CASSIKTGTGDNEQFF. Written as DNA, the CDR3 is TGTGCCAGTAGTATAAAAACCGGGACAGGGGACAATGAGCAGTTCTTC.

The chain uses TRBV5-5 and TRBJ1-1; D is perhaps TRBD1 (5 bases). Per the germline V gene, CDR1 is SGHKS and CDR2 is YYEKEE (reference sequence). The CDR3 is made up of 15 amino acids. V gave up 4 bases and J gave up 9 bases, with 22 bases separating them. The chain's CDR3 is CASSTHGGGKSKAFF. As DNA, the CDR3 is TGTGCCAGCAGCACCCATGGGGGGGGAAAATCTAAAGCTTTCTTT.

The chain has TRBV2 and TRBJ1-1; 7 positions match TRBD1. The CDR3 length is 13 residues. Germline V gene data show CDR1 as SNHLY and CDR2 as FYNNEI. The ends lost 7 bases at V and 4 bases at J; junction bases unmatched: 6. For the CDR3, the DNA is TGTGCCAGCAATACCCAGGGGGGCACTGAAGCTTTCTTT. Protein sequence: CASNTQGGTEAFF.

This clonotype was seen a handful of times. The chain combines TRBV4-3 with TRBJ2-3; D is unresolved. The length of the CDR3 is 16 residues. V lost 0 bases to trimming and J lost 0 bases, with 10 bases between them. The germline V gene encodes CDR1 LGHNA and CDR2 YSLEER. The DNA for the CDR3 is TGCGCCAGCAGCCAAGATGCTCCACTTAGCACAGATACGCAGTATTTT. Its translation is CASSQDAPLSTDTQYF.

This clonotype has a handful of counts. The J gene is TRBJ2-7, the V gene TRBV7-9; 10 nucleotides agree with TRBD1. The V segment lost 5 bases and the J segment 2 bases; nucleotides outside the gene matches: 9. The CDR3 contains 16 residues. CDR1 is SEHNR and CDR2 is FQNEAQ in the germline V gene (reference sequence). The chain's CDR3 is CASSRFSGTGAYEQYF. The CDR3 DNA reads TGTGCCAGCAGCAGATTTTCCGGGACAGGGGCCTACGAGCAGTACTTC.

Many counts were recorded for this clonotype. V and J are TRBV28 and TRBJ2-7, with 8 nucleotides matching TRBD2. With 7 bases clipped from V and 2 bases from J, the junction kept 7 bases outside the gene matches. CDR3 length equals 14 residues. Germline lookup yields CDR1 MDHEN and CDR2 SYDVKM. The CDR3 DNA is TGTGCCAGCACCCTAGCGGGTTCCACCTACGAGCAGTACTTC. Translated: CASTLAGSTYEQYF.

This clonotype was picked up many times. V gene TRBV20-1 combines with J gene TRBJ2-3, with 7 bases matching TRBD2. The CDR3 length is 14 residues. V gave up 6 bases and J gave up 6 bases; unmatched junction bases: 12. Germline CDR1 is DFQATT and CDR2 is SNEGSKA (reference sequence). In DNA form, the CDR3 reads TGCAGTGCCCCCGTGGCGGGAGCGTGGGATACGCAGTATTTT. This codes for CSAPVAGAWDTQYF.

The rearrangement uses TRBV20-1 and TRBJ2-2; D gene ambiguous. Germline V gene data show CDR1 as DFQATT and CDR2 as SNEGSKA (reference sequence). This CDR3 comprises 17 residues. Trimming shortened V by 0 bases and J by 3 bases, and 17 bases separated the two germline ends. This CDR3 reads CSARDRLQTLDTGELFF. CDR3 DNA sequence: TGCAGTGCTAGAGATCGATTGCAGACCCTAGACACCGGGGAGCTGTTTTTT.

This clonotype was picked up a small number of times. The genes are TRBV6-2 or TRBV6-3 and TRBJ1-5, with D possibly matching TRBD1 (6 bases). This CDR3 is built from 17 residues. Germline V gene sequence: CDR1 MNHEY, CDR2 SVGEGT. The V and J ends lost 5 bases and 0 bases respectively, with 17 bases between them. CDR3 in DNA: TGTGCCAGCAGTCTCAGAAACAGGGCAAATAGCAATCAGCCCCAGCATTTT. This translates into CASSLRNRANSNQPQHF.

This clonotype came up a few times. The chain is built from TRBV7-2 and TRBJ1-2; no reliable D call. Per germline, CDR1 SGHTA and CDR2 FQGNSA. The CDR3 has 12 amino acids. Trimming pared 5 bases from V and 0 bases from J, leaving 4 bases between. CDR3 in DNA: TGTGCCAGCAGCGCCACTAACTATGGCTACACCTTC. It translates to CASSATNYGYTF.

The table lists this clonotype with a few counts. The J gene is TRBJ2-6, the V gene TRBV5-1; D ambiguous. Germline-derived CDR1 and CDR2 are SGHRS and YFSETQ. V was trimmed by 2 bases and J by 0 bases, leaving 15 bases between them. There are 18 residues in the CDR3. CDR3 sequence: CASSFFGRRSSGANVLTF. The CDR3 region has the DNA TGCGCCAGCAGCTTTTTCGGCCGCCGTAGCTCTGGGGCCAACGTCCTGACTTTC.

The J gene is TRBJ2-7, the V gene TRBV19; no definite D call. Germline lookup yields CDR1 LNHDA and CDR2 SQIVND (reference sequence). V was shortened by 3 bases and J by 2 bases, with 8 bases between the two germline ends. The CDR3 has 13 amino acids. CDR3 loop: CASSINGAYEQYF. CDR3 nucleotides: TGTGCCAGTAGTATTAACGGAGCCTACGAGCAGTACTTC. Supplemented by reference TRBV19 and TRBJ2-7, the full variable domain reads DGGITQSPKYLFRKEGQNVTLSCEQNLNHDAMYWYRQDPGQGLRLIYYSQIVNDFQKGDIAEGYSVSREKKESFPLTVTSAQKNPTAFYLCASSINGAYEQYFGPGTRLTVT.

At least ten counts were recorded for this clonotype. The chain recombines TRBV6-5 with TRBJ1-1; 7 bases are shared with TRBD1. This CDR3 is 16 amino acids long. V trimming: 1 base; J trimming: 6 bases; junction bases outside the gene matches: 11. Per germline, CDR1 MNHEY and CDR2 SVGAGI. CDR3 in amino acids: CASSYFSPTGRPEAFF. The CDR3 DNA sequence: TGTGCCAGCAGTTACTTTTCTCCGACAGGGCGGCCTGAAGCTTTCTTT.

This clonotype was seen repeatedly, ten times or more. V is TRBV4-3 and J is TRBJ2-7, with 10 nucleotides matching TRBD2. The ends lost 1 base at V and 3 bases at J; junction bases unmatched: 15. CDR1 is LGHNA, CDR2 YSLEER, per germline. This CDR3 is built from 19 residues. The CDR3 sequence: CASSQGSSGRAAVGYEQYF. CDR3 nucleotide sequence: TGCGCCAGCAGCCAAGGTTCCAGCGGGAGGGCCGCGGTCGGCTACGAGCAGTACTTC.

At least ten counts were recorded for this clonotype. V usage is TRBV7-2 and J usage is TRBJ2-1; 12 positions agree with TRBD2. This CDR3 is built from 19 residues. Per germline, CDR1 SGHTA and CDR2 FQGNSA. The V segment lost 6 bases and the J segment 0 bases; nucleotides outside the gene matches: 12. The CDR3: CASRLTGTSGHLSYNEQFF. For the CDR3, the DNA is TGTGCCAGCAGACTGACCGGGACTAGCGGGCACCTCTCCTACAATGAGCAGTTCTTC.

This clonotype was found many times. This chain joins TRBV7-9 and TRBJ2-7, with 7 nucleotides matching TRBD1. The CDR3 extends over 14 amino acids. The trim removed 5 bases at V and 4 bases at J, leaving 8 bases unmatched. Germline V gives CDR1 SEHNR, CDR2 FQNEAQ (reference sequence). In DNA, the CDR3 is TGTGCCAGCAGCCACGACAGGGTTGGGTACGAGCAGTACTTC. Translated: CASSHDRVGYEQYF.

The chain uses TRBV28 and TRBJ2-7, with TRBD1 matching 7 bases. The junction had 3 bases not matched to a gene; V was cut back by 6 bases and J by 4 bases. Germline V gives CDR1 MDHEN, CDR2 SYDVKM. The CDR3 covers 12 residues. CDR3 sequence: CASRQGLYEQYF. CDR3 coding DNA: TGTGCCAGCAGACAGGGGCTATACGAGCAGTACTTC. Drawing the rest from reference TRBV28 and TRBJ2-7, the complete variable domain is DVKVTQSSRYLVKRTGEKVFLECVQDMDHENMFWYRQDPGLGLRLIYFSYDVKMKEKGDIPEGYSVSREKKERFSLILESASTNQTSMYLCASRQGLYEQYFGPGTRLTVT.

This clonotype was counted many times. V gene TRBV29-1 combines with J gene TRBJ1-1; no firm D call. Germline CDR1 reads SQVTM; CDR2 reads ANQGSEA. The CDR3 totals 13 residues. The V gene lost 5 bases and the J gene lost 4 bases, with 14 bases spanning the gap. The CDR3 region is CSVQAGSRTEAFF. CDR3 DNA sequence: TGCAGCGTTCAGGCAGGTTCGCGCACTGAAGCTTTCTTT.

This clonotype was picked up many times. The chain joins TRBV12-3 or TRBV12-4 to TRBJ1-5, with TRBD1 as a possible D gene (5 bases). Trimming pared 3 bases from V and 2 bases from J, leaving 14 bases between. CDR3 length equals 16 residues. The CDR3 protein is CASSLQLQEGNQPQHF. The CDR3 coding sequence is TGTGCCAGCAGTTTGCAGCTACAGGAGGGCAATCAGCCCCAGCATTTT.

This clonotype has a count of ten or more. The chain joins TRBV3-1 to TRBJ1-3; possible D gene TRBD1, 6 bases. V gave up 4 bases and J gave up 0 bases, with 10 bases separating them. This CDR3 is built from 15 residues. The germline V gene encodes CDR1 LGHDT and CDR2 YNNKEL (reference sequence). Here the CDR3 reads CASSLRGSSGNTIYF. The CDR3 region has the DNA TGTGCCAGCAGCCTCAGGGGTAGCTCTGGAAACACCATATATTTT.

This clonotype turned up a few times. The V call is TRBV7-9, the J call TRBJ1-1; TRBD1 is a possible D gene (6 bases). CDR1 and CDR2 from the germline V gene are SEHNR and FQNEAQ (reference sequence). CDR3 length: 14 amino acids. V lost 5 bases and J lost 6, with 16 bases in between. The CDR3 sequence is CASSPTGPWAEAFF. CDR3 nucleotides: TGTGCCAGCAGCCCGACAGGACCGTGGGCTGAAGCTTTCTTT. The full variable domain, with the rest looked up from reference TRBV7-9 and TRBJ1-1, is DTGVSQNPRHKITKRGQNVTFRCDPISEHNRLYWYRQTLGQGPEFLTYFQNEAQLEKSRLLSDRFSAERPKGSFSTLEIQRTEQGDSAMYLCASSPTGPWAEAFFGQGTRLTVV.

This clonotype was recorded many times. The CDR3 spells CASRWRGPNLWDTQYF. DNA of the CDR3: TGTGCCAGCAGGTGGAGGGGCCCCAATCTGTGGGATACGCAGTATTTT. V usage is TRBV27 and J usage is TRBJ2-3; a possible D gene is TRBD2 (6 bases). V was clipped by 6 bases and J by 6 bases, with 22 bases between them. The CDR3 is 16 residues long. CDR1 and CDR2 from the germline V gene are MNHEY and SMNVEV (reference sequence).

This clonotype has only a few counts. This sequence joins TRBV4-1 and TRBJ2-5, with 9 bases fitting TRBD2. V lost 0 bases to trimming and J lost 5 bases; unmatched junction nucleotides: 4. There are 15 residues in the CDR3. Per the germline V gene, CDR1 is MGHRA and CDR2 is YSYEKL. The CDR3 coding sequence is TGCGCCAGCAGCCAAGATGGGACTAGCATGGAGACCCAGTACTTC. This encodes CASSQDGTSMETQYF.